The 20 T cell receptor beta chains below were found in one sample sequenced in a study of vaccination effects on CD4 cells after COVID-19. Their recognized antigens are unknown. Clones were sequenced by immunoSEQ multiplex PCR, and TCRdb holds only the in-frame ones, with some missing. The table records under 30,000 clones, 76% of them present only once. Antigen-specific CD4+ T cell clonotypes were called by their expansion after viral peptide-pool culture in ViraFEST. Researchers isolated CD4+ T cells once around 11 days of culture had elapsed. Among the vaccine recipients, none had a prior SARS-CoV-2 infection, and nucleocapsid antibodies were negative. This specimen consisted of CD4+ T cells from PBMCs cultured with HCoV-NL63 spike peptides, obtained before COVID-19 vaccination. These receptor sequences come from a human donor who received a COVID-19 vaccine.

The chain employs TRBV6-1 and TRBJ1-3, with D perhaps TRBD1 (5 bases). CDR3 length: 15 amino acids. V lost 1 base and J 2 bases, leaving 9 bases between the germline ends. The V gene's germline CDR1 is MNHNS and CDR2 SASEGT. In nucleotides, the CDR3 is TGTGCCAGCAGTGAAGGATCGGGGCCTGGAAACACCATATATTTT. Its translation is CASSEGSGPGNTIYF.

The chain couples TRBV13 to TRBJ1-1; D gene unclear. Germline CDR1 reads PRHDT; CDR2 reads FYEKMQ (reference sequence). V was cut by 5 bases and J by 8 bases, with 18 bases left in between. The CDR3 totals 14 residues. The CDR3 here is CASSPLLVSVEAFF. The CDR3 nucleotides are TGTGCCAGCAGCCCCTTACTTGTGTCTGTGGAAGCTTTCTTT.

This clone was seen a handful of times. The chain's CDR3 is CASSLEPQGTQYF. The CDR3 DNA reads TGTGCCAGCAGCTTAGAACCTCAGGGGACCCAGTACTTC. This sequence joins TRBV11-2 and TRBJ2-5; perhaps TRBD1 as D (5 bases). CDR3 size: 13 residues. Germline assignment: CDR1 SGHAT and CDR2 FQNNGV. V dropped 0 bases and J dropped 7 bases, with 9 bases sitting between them.

The chain has TRBV3-1 (or the pseudogene TRBV3-2) and TRBJ2-7, with 8 bases fitting TRBD1. Germline trimming cut 4 bases from V and 5 bases from J; bases unmatched to any gene: 10. Germline V CDR1 and CDR2: LGHDT, YNNKEL (reference sequence). There are 15 residues in the CDR3. The CDR3: CASSRTGQGADEQYF. The CDR3 DNA follows: TGTGCCAGCAGCCGCACTGGGCAGGGGGCAGACGAGCAGTACTTC.

The chain employs TRBV5-1 and TRBJ2-2, with D perhaps given as TRBD1 or TRBD2 (6 bases each). Per the germline V gene, CDR1 is SGHRS and CDR2 is YFSETQ. This CDR3 region has 16 residues. Deletions cut 0 bases from V and 2 bases from J, with 11 bases between. The DNA of the CDR3 is TGCGCCAGCAGCTTGGAGGGGGGAGGAAACACCGGGGAGCTGTTTTTT. Encoded protein: CASSLEGGGNTGELFF.

DNA for the CDR3: TGCGCCAGCAGCTTGGCTGGGACAGGGGATAGTGAAAAACTGTTTTTT. The encoded protein is CASSLAGTGDSEKLFF. This chain connects TRBV5-1 to TRBJ1-4; 10 bases fit TRBD1. CDR1 and CDR2 from the germline V gene are SGHRS and YFSETQ. V lost 0 bases and J lost 7; bases outside the gene matches: 6. The CDR3 extends over 16 amino acids.

The genes are TRBV14 and TRBJ1-5; a possible D gene is TRBD1 (5 bases). The length of the CDR3 is 13 residues. In germline, CDR1 is SGHDN, CDR2 FVKESK. Trimming stripped 0 bases from V and 9 bases from J, with 9 bases between. CDR3 DNA sequence: TGTGCCAGCAGCCAAGATGGGGGGGGGCCCCAGCATTTT. This codes for CASSQDGGGPQHF.

The CDR3 region is CASSFQTGINQPQHF. The CDR3 bases are TGTGCCAGCAGCTTCCAGACAGGGATAAATCAGCCCCAGCATTTT. This sequence joins TRBV5-5 and TRBJ1-5, with 7 bases aligning to TRBD1. This CDR3 contains 15 residues. V dropped 2 bases and J dropped 4; count of bases not matched to a gene: 6. Germline CDR1 reads SGHKS; CDR2 reads YYEKEE (reference sequence).

V is TRBV19 and J is TRBJ2-1; 7 nucleotides agree with TRBD2. The CDR3 totals 14 residues. The ends lost 9 bases at V and 5 bases at J; junction bases unmatched: 10. CDR1 LNHDA and CDR2 SQIVND come from the germline V gene (reference sequence). CDR3 nucleotides: TGTGCCAGCAATTTCGTCGGGGGGAACAATGAGCAGTTCTTC. Its protein is CASNFVGGNNEQFF.

V usage is TRBV21-1 and J usage is TRBJ2-2; no check of the table's D call, TRBD2, against the DNA was made. TRBV21-1 corresponds to a pseudogene. The CDR3 runs 14 residues. The DNA of the CDR3 is TGTGCCAGCAGCAAAGCTCGGAACACCGGGGAGCTGTTTTTT. Encoded protein: CASSKARNTGELFF.

This chain joins TRBV12-3 or TRBV12-4 and TRBJ1-1, with TRBD1 identical over 7 bases. This CDR3 is built from 13 residues. The V and J ends lost 5 bases and 10 bases, in that order; junction bases with no gene match: 10. In DNA, the CDR3 is TGTGCCAGCAGTCTTACAGGGGAAGGAGGAGCTTTCTTT. Protein product: CASSLTGEGGAFF.

The rearrangement joins TRBV27 to TRBJ1-5; D gene uncertain. The CDR3 consists of 14 residues. The V end was cut by 5 bases, the J end by 2 bases, with 10 bases between. Germline V CDR1 and CDR2: MNHEY, SMNVEV (reference sequence). The CDR3 protein is CASSTIWGNQPQHF. The CDR3 DNA sequence: TGTGCCAGCAGTACGATTTGGGGCAATCAGCCCCAGCATTTT.

This rearrangement joins TRBV29-1 to TRBJ2-5; D possibly corresponds to TRBD1 (5 bases). V was pared by 5 bases and J by 4 bases, with 29 bases between. The CDR3 loop spans 18 amino acids. Germline CDR1 SQVTM, CDR2 ANQGSEA. The CDR3 DNA follows: TGCAGCGTTAAGGGGCCGTTGGGAAAGGACGCCTGGGGAGAGACCCAGTACTTC. Encoded protein: CSVKGPLGKDAWGETQYF.

The chain couples TRBV19 to TRBJ2-1; 12 bases align to TRBD2. Germline lookup yields CDR1 LNHDA and CDR2 SQIVND (reference sequence). Trimming at V came to 6 bases and at J to 8 bases, leaving 2 bases not matched to a gene. There are 13 residues in the CDR3. CDR3 residues: CASSLAGGDEQFF. The CDR3 DNA follows: TGTGCCAGTAGCCTAGCGGGAGGGGATGAGCAGTTCTTC.

The rearrangement links TRBV5-1 to TRBJ2-2; D may match TRBD1 or TRBD2 (5 bases each). The CDR3 is 16 residues long. V was pared by 0 bases and J by 2 bases, with 11 bases between. Germline V gene data show CDR1 as SGHRS and CDR2 as YFSETQ. For the CDR3, the DNA is TGCGCCAGCAGCTTGGCGGTTCGGGGCAACACCGGGGAGCTGTTTTTT. It yields the protein CASSLAVRGNTGELFF. The complete variable domain, with remaining parts taken from reference TRBV5-1 and TRBJ2-2, reads KAGVTQTPRYLIKTRGQQVTLSCSPISGHRSVSWYQQTPGQGLQFLFEYFSETQRNKGNFPGRFSGRQFSNSRSEMNVSTLELGDSALYLCASSLAVRGNTGELFFGEGSRLTVL.

The chain has TRBV28 and TRBJ2-7; 12 nucleotides agree with TRBD1. The CDR3 is 15 residues long. Trimming cost V 7 bases and J 6 bases; bases outside gene matches: 10. Per the germline V gene, CDR1 is MDHEN and CDR2 is SYDVKM. CDR3 sequence reads: CASTGRDRGLLEQYF. In DNA, the CDR3 is TGTGCCAGCACCGGGCGGGACAGGGGGCTGCTCGAGCAGTACTTC.

The table lists this clone with a few counts. V and J are TRBV3-1 (or the pseudogene TRBV3-2) and TRBJ1-1; D is perhaps TRBD1 (5 bases). The CDR3 consists of 15 residues. Germline-derived CDR1 and CDR2 are LGHDT and YNNKEL (reference sequence). The ends were cut back, 5 bases at V and 9 bases at J, with 22 bases in the middle. CDR3 nucleotide sequence: TGTGCCAGCAGCTACGGGACGGCTGAGGGCGGGAAAGCTTTCTTT. It is translated as CASSYGTAEGGKAFF.

This clone was found a few times. The V call is TRBV3-1 (or the pseudogene TRBV3-2), the J call TRBJ1-2, with 8 positions matching TRBD1. Germline loops: CDR1 LGHDT, CDR2 YNNKEL (reference sequence). CDR3 length equals 14 residues. The V gene end was trimmed by 4 bases and the J gene end by 6 bases; junction bases not matched to a gene: 7. CDR3 loop: CASSPGQGKHGYTF. CDR3 nucleotide sequence: TGTGCCAGCAGCCCCGGACAGGGAAAACATGGCTACACCTTC.

The chain carries TRBV27 and TRBJ1-2; D possibly corresponds to TRBD1 (6 bases). V was shortened by 6 bases and J by 7 bases, with 15 bases between the two germline ends. Germline V gene data show CDR1 as MNHEY and CDR2 as SMNVEV (reference sequence). The CDR3 runs 13 residues. CDR3 in amino acids: CASSIGQSSGYTF. The CDR3 DNA is TGTGCCAGCAGCATTGGACAGTCGAGTGGCTACACCTTC.

The chain links TRBV19 to TRBJ2-1, with 7 nucleotides matching TRBD1. Germline CDR1 reads LNHDA; CDR2 reads SQIVND (reference sequence). The trim removed 7 bases at V and 3 bases at J, leaving 6 bases unmatched. CDR3 length: 14 amino acids. CDR3 nucleotides: TGTGCCAGTACCTCGGACAGGTTCTACAATGAGCAGTTCTTC. This gives the protein CASTSDRFYNEQFF.